Listed below are T cell receptor beta chains from one sample, sequenced in a study of cytomegalovirus exposure and HLA in healthy donors. Profiled with immunoSEQ multiplex PCR; TCRdb holds only in-frame clones, not every one. Of fewer than 85,000 clones in the sample, about 78% were seen once. The specimen sequenced was PBMCs. Source of these receptors: a man aged 18 to 29 in good health and CMV-seropositive. Each CDR3 is given with its conserved first and last residue. D genes are given only for firm matches. Size tells how often a clone was seen (once, few, many) or the class of an expanded clone, and some rows leave it out.

size | D | J | V | DNA | CDR3
- | - | TRBJ2-7 | TRBV28 | TGTGCCAGCAGTCTCCGGGGTCTCGCGAGGGAGCAGTACTTC | CASSLRGLAREQYF
- | TRBD2 | TRBJ2-7 | TRBV5-4 | TGTGCCAGCAGTTTTCGGGGGACTAGCGGGACCTACGAGCAGTACTTC | CASSFRGTSGTYEQYF
- | - | TRBJ2-7 | TRBV25-1 | TGTGCCAGCAGTGGCGGGACGGCCTACGAGCAGTACTTC | CASSGGTAYEQYF
once | TRBD2 | TRBJ2-1 | TRBV29-1 | TGCAGCGTTACGGTGACTAGCGGGAGTGCTGAGCAGTTCTTC | CSVTVTSGSAEQFF
- | TRBD1 | TRBJ2-1 | TRBV27 | TGTGCCAGCAGTAAACAGGGGGTGTACAATGAGCAGTTCTTC | CASSKQGVYNEQFF
- | - | TRBJ1-4 | TRBV7-2 | TGTGCCAGCAGCGGGTGGGGGGAGGCTAATGAAAAACTGTTTTTT | CASSGWGEANEKLFF
- | TRBD2 | TRBJ2-7 | TRBV4-1 | TGCGCCAGCAGCCTATTTCTTCCGGGACTAGGATGGGAGCAGTACTTC | CASSLFLPGLGWEQYF
- | - | TRBJ1-1 | TRBV5-4 | TGTGCCAGCAGCTTCGCCAGGAACACTGAAGCTTTCTTT | CASSFARNTEAFF
- | TRBD2 | TRBJ2-5 | TRBV2 | TGTGCCAGCAATACCGGGACTAGCGGGAGGGTCAAGTACTTC | CASNTGTSGRVKYF
- | TRBD1 | TRBJ1-2 | TRBV10-3 | TGTGCCACTACTGGACAGGGGGTAAGAGGCGATGGTGGCTACACCTTC | CATTGQGVRGDGGYTF
once | TRBD2 | TRBJ2-1 | TRBV4-1 | TGCGCCAGCAGCCAAGGGAGGGGCGGGAGCTCCTACAATGAGCAGTTCTTC | CASSQGRGGSSYNEQFF
- | - | TRBJ2-7 | TRBV9 | TGTGCCAGCAGCGTCGACACGGACTACGAGCAGTACTTC | CASSVDTDYEQYF
- | - | TRBJ2-1 | TRBV7-9 | TGTGCCAGCACCTCGGGTCGGACTCGTTACAATGAGCAGTTCTTC | CASTSGRTRYNEQFF
few | - | TRBJ2-1 | TRBV6-5 | TGTGCCAGCAGTTACGATGAGAGCTCCTACAATGAGCAGTTCTTC | CASSYDESSYNEQFF
- | TRBD1 | TRBJ1-1 | TRBV11-2 | TGTGCCAGCAGCCGTACCTTAGGACAGGGTGACACTGAAGCTTTCTTT | CASSRTLGQGDTEAFF
once | TRBD2 | TRBJ2-7 | TRBV5-1 | TGCGCCAGCAGTCGGGAGGTTATCTCCCACGAGCAGTACTTC | CASSREVISHEQYF
- | - | TRBJ2-1 | TRBV4-1 | TGCGCCAGCAGCCAAGTTTCCGGGGACTACAATGAGCAGTTCTTC | CASSQVSGDYNEQFF
- | - | TRBJ1-5 | TRBV28 | TGTGCCAGCAGTTTCCGTAATCAGCCCCAGCATTTT | CASSFRNQPQHF
- | - | TRBJ2-7 | TRBV5-4 | TGTGCCAGCAGCCCCAACAGGCACGAGCAGTACTTC | CASSPNRHEQYF
- | - | TRBJ1-4 | TRBV28 | TGTGCCAGCAGATCTACAGGGACCCCTAATGAAAAACTGTTTTTT | CASRSTGTPNEKLFF
- | TRBD1 | TRBJ2-1 | TRBV7-9 | TGTGCCAGTATGGGGGACAGGGTGTACAATGAGCAGTTCTTC | CASMGDRVYNEQFF
- | - | TRBJ1-1 | TRBV5-4 | TGTGCCAGCAGCTCATACAGTGAAGCTTTCTTT | CASSSYSEAFF
once | - | TRBJ1-5 | TRBV6-1 | TGTGCCAGCAGAACCAGGCGGGGCGAGCAGCCCCAGCATTTT | CASRTRRGEQPQHF
- | TRBD2 | TRBJ2-1 | TRBV29-1 | TGCAGCGTGGATAGCGGGGTGGTTTACAATGAGCAGTTCTTC | CSVDSGVVYNEQFF
- | TRBD1 | TRBJ2-1 | TRBV11-3 | TGTGCCAGCAGCCAGGGACAGGGGACGGCCAATGAGCAGTTCTTC | CASSQGQGTANEQFF
- | - | TRBJ1-1 | TRBV25-1 | TGTGCCAGCAGTGAATCCCACCCGAGCACTGAAGCTTTCTTT | CASSESHPSTEAFF
- | - | TRBJ2-7 | TRBV27 | TGTGCCAGCAGTTTCAGACAGACGAGGTACGAGCAGTACTTC | CASSFRQTRYEQYF
- | - | TRBJ1-1 | TRBV19 | TGTGCCAGTAGTCCCTACGGACGGGGTGAAGCTTTCTTT | CASSPYGRGEAFF
- | TRBD2 | TRBJ2-7 | TRBV9 | TGTGCCAGCAGCGCCGGACTAGCGGGGATTTACGAGCAGTACTTC | CASSAGLAGIYEQYF
- | TRBD1 | TRBJ2-3 | TRBV2 | TGTGCCAGCAGTCGGGACAGCCTTTTCCTAGATACGCAGTATTTT | CASSRDSLFLDTQYF
- | - | TRBJ2-1 | TRBV7-2 | TGTGCCAGCAGCCTCCTTAGCGGCGGTATTACCTACAATGAGCAGTTCTTC | CASSLLSGGITYNEQFF
once | - | TRBJ2-7 | TRBV2 | TGTGCCAGCAGCTATCTCTGGGGGGAGGAGCAGTACTTC | CASSYLWGEEQYF
- | TRBD2 | TRBJ2-2 | TRBV10-2 | TGCGCCAGCAGTGGGGGGACTGGACTAGCGTTTACCGGGGAGCTGTTTTTT | CASSGGTGLAFTGELFF
- | TRBD2 | TRBJ2-7 | TRBV6-5 | TGTGCCAGCAGTTACAGCGGGACTAGCGGGAGTAGTGAGCAGTACTTC | CASSYSGTSGSSEQYF
- | TRBD1 | TRBJ1-4 | TRBV28 | TGTGCCAGCAGCCCCTTAGACAGGGGGCTAGGAAAACTGTTTTTT | CASSPLDRGLGKLFF
- | - | TRBJ2-5 | TRBV6-5 | TGTGCCAGCAGTGGACAGAAAGAGACCCAGTACTTC | CASSGQKETQYF
medium-sized | TRBD2 | TRBJ2-2 | TRBV10-2 | TGCGCCAGCAGTGGGTTAGGGACTAGCGGGAAGGGCAGTTACACCGGGGAGCTGTTTTTT | CASSGLGTSGKGSYTGELFF
once | - | TRBJ1-5 | TRBV6-5 | TGTGCCAGCAGTTACTCGAATGTGACGGACTATCGGACCCAGCATTTT | CASSYSNVTDYRTQHF
- | - | TRBJ2-7 | TRBV2 | TGTGCCAGCAGACAGGGGACTCCCTACGAGCAGTACTTC | CASRQGTPYEQYF
few | TRBD1 | TRBJ2-1 | TRBV6-5 | TGTGCCAGCAGTTACTCGACAGGGCCGAAGTTCTTC | CASSYSTGPKFF
- | - | TRBJ2-1 | TRBV28 | TGTGCCAGCAGTTTAAGATACGTCGGTGAGCAGTTCTTC | CASSLRYVGEQFF
once | - | TRBJ1-1 | TRBV6-5 | TGTGCCAGCGCCCCCCTGCAGTTTCACACTGAAGCTTTCTTT | CASAPLQFHTEAFF
- | - | TRBJ2-1 | TRBV5-6 | TGTGCCAGCAGCTTCGACAGGTTCCATGAGCAGTTCTTC | CASSFDRFHEQFF
- | - | TRBJ2-1 | TRBV29-1 | TGCAGCGTTGTCGGAGGGTGGGTCAATGAGCAGTTCTTC | CSVVGGWVNEQFF
- | - | TRBJ1-2 | TRBV6-5 | TGTGCCAGCAACAAAGGGAGATTTGGAGGCTACACCTTC | CASNKGRFGGYTF
- | - | TRBJ1-1 | TRBV18 | TGTGCCAGCTCACCAACAGGAGGGAAATCTGAAGCTTTCTTT | CASSPTGGKSEAFF
- | TRBD1 | TRBJ2-2 | TRBV9 | TGTGCCAGCAGCCCCTGGACAGGGGTGGTCGGGGAGCTGTTTTTT | CASSPWTGVVGELFF
- | TRBD2 | TRBJ2-2 | TRBV29-1 | TGCAGCGTTGGAAGGTCGTTAGCGGGACCCACCGGGGAGCTGTTTTTT | CSVGRSLAGPTGELFF
once | - | TRBJ1-3 | TRBV29-1 | TGCAGCGCTAGACCCGCAGGGGCTTCTGGAAACACCATATATTTT | CSARPAGASGNTIYF
- | TRBD2 | TRBJ2-1 | TRBV4-2 | TGTGCCAGCAGCCACGGGGCTAGCGGGAGGTCCGGTGAGCAGTTCTTC | CASSHGASGRSGEQFF
few | TRBD2 | TRBJ2-1 | TRBV25-1 | TGTGCCAGCAGTGGCAGCGGGAGGGCCGGCCGAGAGTTCTTC | CASSGSGRAGREFF
few | TRBD2 | TRBJ2-1 | TRBV2 | TGTGCCAGCAGTTATGTGGGACTAGCGGAAAGCTCCTACAATGAGCAGTTCTTC | CASSYVGLAESSYNEQFF
- | - | TRBJ2-5 | TRBV4-1 | TGCGCCAGCAGTCCTCCCGAGCAAGAGACCCAGTACTTC | CASSPPEQETQYF
- | TRBD2 | TRBJ2-2 | TRBV7-8 | TGTGCCAGCAGCCCCCGTAGCGGGAGGGCCGCTTTTTTCACCGGGGAGCTGTTTTTT | CASSPRSGRAAFFTGELFF
- | TRBD2 | TRBJ2-7 | TRBV7-2 | TGTGCCAGCAGCTTAGGTGGGACTATGTACTACGAGCAGTACTTC | CASSLGGTMYYEQYF
- | TRBD1 | TRBJ1-1 | TRBV5-1 | TGCGCCAGCAGCACCGGACAGGTCCTGAACACTGAAGCTTTCTTT | CASSTGQVLNTEAFF
- | TRBD1 | TRBJ1-4 | TRBV2 | TGTGCCAGCAGTTCTGGACAGGGGTACCGAAGGCTGTTTTTT | CASSSGQGYRRLFF
- | TRBD1 | TRBJ1-4 | TRBV6-1 | TGTGCCAGCTCGACAGGGAGACGAACTAATGAAAAACTGTTTTTT | CASSTGRRTNEKLFF